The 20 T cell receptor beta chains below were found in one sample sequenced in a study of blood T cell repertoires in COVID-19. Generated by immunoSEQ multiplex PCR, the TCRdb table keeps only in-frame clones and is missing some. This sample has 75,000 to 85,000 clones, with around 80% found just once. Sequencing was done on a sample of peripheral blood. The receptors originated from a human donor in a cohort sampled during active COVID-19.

Here the CDR3 reads CASSSTGPATEAFF. DNA of the CDR3: TGCGCCAGCAGCTCGACAGGACCCGCCACTGAAGCTTTCTTT. The V and J genes are TRBV5-1 and TRBJ1-1, with a possible D match to TRBD1 (6 bases). V shed 3 bases and J shed 4 bases, with 13 bases lying between them. The CDR3 runs to 14 residues. CDR1 and CDR2 from the germline V gene are SGHRS and YFSETQ. Combining the CDR3 with reference TRBV5-1 and TRBJ1-1 gives the whole variable domain KAGVTQTPRYLIKTRGQQVTLSCSPISGHRSVSWYQQTPGQGLQFLFEYFSETQRNKGNFPGRFSGRQFSNSRSEMNVSTLELGDSALYLCASSSTGPATEAFFGQGTRLTVV.

CDR3 in amino acids: CASSQQVMNTEAFF. The CDR3 bases are TGTGCCAGCAGTCAACAGGTTATGAACACTGAAGCTTTCTTT. The V gene is TRBV6-5, the J gene TRBJ1-1; maybe TRBD1 (5 bases). The CDR3 is 14 residues long. CDR1 is MNHEY and CDR2 is SVGAGI in the germline V gene. The germline V and J ends were trimmed by 5 bases and 0 bases, with 10 bases remaining between them.

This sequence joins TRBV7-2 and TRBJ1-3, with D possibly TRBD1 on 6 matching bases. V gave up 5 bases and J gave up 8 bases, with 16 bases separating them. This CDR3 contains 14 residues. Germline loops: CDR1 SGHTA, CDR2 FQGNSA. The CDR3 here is CASSPKTGLDTIYF. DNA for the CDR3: TGTGCCAGCAGCCCAAAAACAGGGTTGGACACCATATATTTT.

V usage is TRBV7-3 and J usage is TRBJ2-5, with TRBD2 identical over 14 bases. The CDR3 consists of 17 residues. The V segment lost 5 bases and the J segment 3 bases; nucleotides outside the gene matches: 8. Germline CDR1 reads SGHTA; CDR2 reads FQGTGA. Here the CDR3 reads CASSLHGTSGGEETQYF. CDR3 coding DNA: TGTGCCAGCAGCCTACACGGGACTAGCGGGGGAGAAGAGACCCAGTACTTC.

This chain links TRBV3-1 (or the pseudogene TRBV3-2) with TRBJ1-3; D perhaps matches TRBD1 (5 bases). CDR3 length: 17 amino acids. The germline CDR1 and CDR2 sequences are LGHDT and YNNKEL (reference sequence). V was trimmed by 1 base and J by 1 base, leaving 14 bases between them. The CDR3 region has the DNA TGTGCCAGCAGCCAAGTCATTCTCCAGGGTTCTGGAAACACCATATATTTT. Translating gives CASSQVILQGSGNTIYF.

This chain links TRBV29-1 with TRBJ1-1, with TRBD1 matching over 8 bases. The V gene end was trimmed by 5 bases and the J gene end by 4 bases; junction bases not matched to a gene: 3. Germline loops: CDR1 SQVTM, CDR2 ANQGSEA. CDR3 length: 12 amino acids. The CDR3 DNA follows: TGCAGCGTTTACAGGGGGAGCACTGAAGCTTTCTTT. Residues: CSVYRGSTEAFF.

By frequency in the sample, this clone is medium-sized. The CDR3 coding sequence is TGTGCCAGCAGTTCACAAATAAATTCACCCCTCCACTTT. Protein sequence: CASSSQINSPLHF. The V call is TRBV6-5, the J call TRBJ1-6, with no clear D. The CDR3 runs to 13 residues. Trimming shortened V by 4 bases and J by 7 bases, and 8 bases separated the two germline ends. The germline V gene encodes CDR1 MNHEY and CDR2 SVGAGI.

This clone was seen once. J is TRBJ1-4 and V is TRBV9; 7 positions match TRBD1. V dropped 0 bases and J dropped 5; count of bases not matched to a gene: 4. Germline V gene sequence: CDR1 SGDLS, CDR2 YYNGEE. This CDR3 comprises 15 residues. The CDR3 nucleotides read TGTGCCAGCAGCGTAGCGGGCAGGGGGAATGAAAAACTGTTTTTT. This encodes CASSVAGRGNEKLFF.

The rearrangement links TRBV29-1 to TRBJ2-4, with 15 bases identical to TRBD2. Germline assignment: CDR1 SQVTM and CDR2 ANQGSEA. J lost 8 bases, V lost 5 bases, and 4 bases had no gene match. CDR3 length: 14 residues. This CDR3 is CSVRTSGGADIQYF. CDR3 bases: TGCAGCGTTCGGACTAGCGGGGGGGCCGACATTCAGTACTTC.

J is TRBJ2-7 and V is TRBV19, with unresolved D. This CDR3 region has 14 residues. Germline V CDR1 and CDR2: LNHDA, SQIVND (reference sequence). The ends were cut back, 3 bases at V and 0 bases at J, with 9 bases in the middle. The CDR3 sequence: CASSINKRSYEQYF. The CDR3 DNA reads TGTGCCAGTAGTATCAACAAACGCTCCTACGAGCAGTACTTC.

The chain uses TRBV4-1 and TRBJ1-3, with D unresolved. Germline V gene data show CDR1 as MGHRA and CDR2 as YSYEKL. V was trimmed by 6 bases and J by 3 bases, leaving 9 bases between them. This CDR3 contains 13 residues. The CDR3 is CASSGLGGNTIYF. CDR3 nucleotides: TGCGCCAGCAGTGGACTCGGTGGAAACACCATATATTTT.

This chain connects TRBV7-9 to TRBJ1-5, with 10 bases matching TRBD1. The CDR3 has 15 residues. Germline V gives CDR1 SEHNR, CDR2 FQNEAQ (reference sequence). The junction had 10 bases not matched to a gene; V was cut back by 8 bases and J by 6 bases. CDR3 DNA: TGTGCCAGCGGCCCCGGGACAGGGGTTGTTCAGCCCCAGCATTTT. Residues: CASGPGTGVVQPQHF.

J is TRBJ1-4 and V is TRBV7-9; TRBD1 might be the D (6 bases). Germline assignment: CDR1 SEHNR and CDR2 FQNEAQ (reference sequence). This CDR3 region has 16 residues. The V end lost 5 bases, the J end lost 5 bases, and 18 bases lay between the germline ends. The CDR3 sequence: CASSTSQPGTNEKLFF. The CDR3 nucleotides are TGTGCCAGCAGCACCAGCCAACCGGGGACAAATGAAAAACTGTTTTTT.

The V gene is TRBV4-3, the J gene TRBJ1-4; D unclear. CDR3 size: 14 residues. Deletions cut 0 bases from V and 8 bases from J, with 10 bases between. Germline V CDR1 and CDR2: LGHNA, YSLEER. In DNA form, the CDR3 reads TGCGCCAGCAGCCAAGATTGGGGAGGCGAAAAACTGTTTTTT. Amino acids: CASSQDWGGEKLFF.

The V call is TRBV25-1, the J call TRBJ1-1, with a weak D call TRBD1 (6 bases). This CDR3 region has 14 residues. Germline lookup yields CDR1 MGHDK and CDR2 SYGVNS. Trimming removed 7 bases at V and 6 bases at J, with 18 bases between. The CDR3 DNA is TGTGCCAGCATAGACACAGGGAAGGTTCCTGAAGCTTTCTTT. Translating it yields CASIDTGKVPEAFF.

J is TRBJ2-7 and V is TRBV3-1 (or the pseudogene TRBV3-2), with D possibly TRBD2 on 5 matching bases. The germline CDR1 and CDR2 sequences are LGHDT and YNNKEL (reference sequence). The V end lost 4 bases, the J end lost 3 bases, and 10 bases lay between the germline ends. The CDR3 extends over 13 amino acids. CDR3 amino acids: CASSLRRDYEQYF. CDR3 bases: TGTGCCAGCAGCCTCCGTCGGGACTACGAGCAGTACTTC.

The DNA for the CDR3 is TGCAGCGTAGGGACAGGAGGAGAGCAGTACTTC. This codes for CSVGTGGEQYF. The rearrangement uses TRBV29-1 and TRBJ2-7; 8 nucleotides match TRBD1. Germline V gives CDR1 SQVTM, CDR2 ANQGSEA. The ends lost 6 bases at V and 7 bases at J; junction bases unmatched: 5. The CDR3 totals 11 residues.

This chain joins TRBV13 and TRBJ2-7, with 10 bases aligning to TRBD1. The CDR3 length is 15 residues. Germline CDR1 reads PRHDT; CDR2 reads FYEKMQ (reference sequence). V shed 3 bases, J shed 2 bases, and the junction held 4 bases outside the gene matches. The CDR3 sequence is CASSFRGQGAYEQYF. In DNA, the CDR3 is TGTGCCAGCAGCTTTCGCGGACAGGGGGCCTACGAGCAGTACTTC.

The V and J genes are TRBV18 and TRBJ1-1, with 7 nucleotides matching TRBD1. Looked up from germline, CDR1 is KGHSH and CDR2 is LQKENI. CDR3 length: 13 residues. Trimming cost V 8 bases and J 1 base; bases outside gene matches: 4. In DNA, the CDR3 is TGTGCCAGCATGACAGGGAGGAACACTGAAGCTTTCTTT. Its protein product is CASMTGRNTEAFF.

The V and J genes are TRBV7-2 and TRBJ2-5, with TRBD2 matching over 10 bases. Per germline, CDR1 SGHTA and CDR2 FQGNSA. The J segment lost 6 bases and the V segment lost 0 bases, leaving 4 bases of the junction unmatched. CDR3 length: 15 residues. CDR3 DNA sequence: TGTGCCAGCAGCTTAGCCACTAGCGGGGTAAAGACCCAGTACTTC. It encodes CASSLATSGVKTQYF.